This passage covers 20 T cell receptor beta chains from one sample sequenced in a study of shared T cell receptors in the human thymus. Here immunoSEQ multiplex PCR was the method, and the copy in TCRdb shows in-frame clones only, minus some. The repertoire consists of about 660,000 clones, with around 87% occurring once and the leading ten covering approximately 0.0097%. These sequences were also reported in another study, on human thymus T cells.

The specimen was thymocytes. These receptors were obtained from a boy in the first two years of life with a congenital heart defect.

V and J are TRBV18 and TRBJ1-1; D call uncertain. The CDR3 runs 16 residues. Trimming stripped 2 bases from V and 0 bases from J, with 13 bases between. The germline gives CDR1 KGHSH, CDR2 LQKENI. CDR3 DNA sequence: TGTGCCAGCTCACCAATAGCGAAGAACATGAACACTGAAGCTTTCTTT. Amino acid sequence: CASSPIAKNMNTEAFF.

CDR3 region: CALKASENYGYTF. The CDR3, as DNA: TGTGCCCTCAAAGCGTCGGAGAACTATGGCTACACCTTC. The chain recombines TRBV28 with TRBJ1-2; D is ambiguous. The CDR3 is 13 residues long. Germline lookup yields CDR1 MDHEN and CDR2 SYDVKM. Trimming removed 11 bases at V and 2 bases at J, with 15 bases between.

The gene calls are TRBV11-2 and TRBJ2-1, with 9 bases fitting TRBD1. The germline V gene encodes CDR1 SGHAT and CDR2 FQNNGV. With 2 bases clipped from V and 3 bases from J, the junction kept 5 bases outside the gene matches. The CDR3 contains 16 residues. CDR3 coding DNA: TGTGCCAGCAGCTTATCCCCGGGACAGGGCTACAATGAGCAGTTCTTC. This codes for CASSLSPGQGYNEQFF.

The chain is built from TRBV4-3 and TRBJ2-1; 11 bases are shared with TRBD2. The J segment lost 5 bases and the V segment lost 0 bases, leaving 15 bases of the junction unmatched. Germline assignment: CDR1 LGHNA and CDR2 YSLEER. The CDR3 is made up of 20 amino acids. The CDR3 loop is CASSQDPYIAGGPPNNEQFF. The CDR3 region has the DNA TGCGCCAGCAGCCAAGATCCGTATATAGCGGGAGGGCCACCCAACAATGAGCAGTTCTTC.

Only one count was recorded for this clone. The chain is built from TRBV5-1 and TRBJ2-7; D possibly corresponds to TRBD2 (5 bases). Germline CDR1 and CDR2: SGHRS and YFSETQ. V lost 5 bases and J lost 0, with 21 bases in between. CDR3 length: 17 amino acids. This chain's CDR3 is CASRDLRAPAHSYEQYF. As DNA, the CDR3 is TGCGCCAGCAGAGATTTGAGGGCACCCGCACACTCCTACGAGCAGTACTTC.

As concerns this clone: One junction end disagrees with the germline gene, perhaps due to a read error. The rearrangement uses TRBV4-1 and TRBJ1-3; 7 bases match TRBD1. CDR1 and CDR2 (germline): MGHRA, YSYEKL. The CDR3 is 16 amino acids. Written as DNA, the CDR3 is TGCGCCAGCAGCCAGCCTGAAGGGGGCGCAGGAAGCACCATATATTTT. Its translation is CASSQPEGGAGSTIYF.

The chain carries TRBV15 and TRBJ1-2; D gene uncertain. Germline CDR1 reads LNHNV; CDR2 reads YYDKDF (reference sequence). V was trimmed by 0 bases and J by 6 bases, leaving 11 bases between them. The CDR3 is 14 residues long. CDR3 amino acids: CATSRDHGEDGYTF. The CDR3 coding sequence is TGTGCCACCAGCAGAGATCACGGGGAGGATGGCTACACCTTC.

V gene TRBV9 combines with J gene TRBJ2-3, with D tentatively TRBD1 (6 bases). The V and J ends lost 3 bases and 2 bases respectively, with 16 bases between them. CDR1 is SGDLS, CDR2 YYNGEE, per germline. The CDR3 sequence is 16 residues long. The CDR3 DNA reads TGTGCCAGCAGCGGGAACCGACAGGACCCCACAGATACGCAGTATTTT. This codes for CASSGNRQDPTDTQYF.

This clone was observed a handful of times. CDR3 protein: CASSQTGGNQPQHF. The CDR3 nucleotides are TGTGCCAGCAGCCAGACAGGGGGCAATCAGCCCCAGCATTTT. The J gene is TRBJ1-5, the V gene TRBV6-6; TRBD1 matches 8 bases. V was pared by 6 bases and J by 2 bases, with 3 bases of the junction left unmatched. This CDR3 region has 14 residues. The V gene's germline CDR1 is MNHNY and CDR2 SVGAGI (reference sequence).

This clone was detected only once. The chain joins TRBV4-3 to TRBJ1-2; D unresolved. The germline V gene has CDR1 LGHNA and CDR2 YSLEER. V lost 2 bases, J lost 9 bases, and 13 bases lay in between. The CDR3 runs 13 residues. CDR3 coding DNA: TGCGCCAGCAGCCAAACTCTGGGCCCGAGCTACACCTTC. The encoded protein is CASSQTLGPSYTF.

The chain is built from TRBV10-3 and TRBJ2-7, with 9 bases lining up with TRBD2. Losses at the gene ends were 8 bases for V and 2 bases for J; bases not matched to a gene: 7. The CDR3 covers 14 residues. Looked up from germline, CDR1 is ENHRY and CDR2 is SYGVKD. CDR3 nucleotide sequence: TGTGCCATCGGGGAGATAGCGGGGGCCTACGAGCAGTACTTC. Translating gives CAIGEIAGAYEQYF.

In this sample, this clone turned up once. The rearrangement uses TRBV5-1 and TRBJ2-3, with D perhaps matching TRBD2 (6 bases). V was clipped by 1 base and J by 3 bases, with 12 bases between them. Germline V gene sequence: CDR1 SGHRS, CDR2 YFSETQ. CDR3 length: 15 residues. The CDR3 DNA reads as TGCGCCAGCAGCTTGACGCGGGGCGCGACAGATACGCAGTATTTT. Residues: CASSLTRGATDTQYF.

The chain employs TRBV2 and TRBJ1-1, with D possibly being TRBD1 (6 bases). The CDR3 spans 14 residues. Germline V lookup: CDR1 SNHLY, CDR2 FYNNEI. V gave up 8 bases and J gave up 4 bases, with 17 bases separating them. Written as DNA, the CDR3 is TGTGCCAGCGGCAAACAGGGTCACGGCACTGAAGCTTTCTTT. This encodes CASGKQGHGTEAFF.

The V and J genes are TRBV27 and TRBJ1-2; 9 bases fit TRBD1. Germline V gene lookup returns CDR1 MNHEY and CDR2 SMNVEV (reference sequence). V shed 5 bases and J 8 bases; nucleotides not matched to a gene: 6. The CDR3 is 13 residues long. In DNA, the CDR3 is TGTGCCAGCAGTCCCCGGGACAGGGAGGGCTACACCTTC. It codes for CASSPRDREGYTF.

The chain uses TRBV2 and TRBJ2-7; 8 bases line up with TRBD1. V trimming: 8 bases; J trimming: 6 bases; junction bases outside the gene matches: 9. CDR1 and CDR2 (germline): SNHLY, FYNNEI. This CDR3 comprises 13 residues. The CDR3 DNA reads TGTGCCAGCTCTGTACAGGGGGGTGTCGAGCAGTACTTC. It yields the protein CASSVQGGVEQYF.

The rearrangement uses TRBV6-5 and TRBJ1-3; maybe TRBD1 (6 bases). The CDR3 is 16 amino acids. V was shortened by 2 bases and J by 2 bases, with 13 bases between the two germline ends. CDR1 is MNHEY, CDR2 SVGAGI, per germline. The CDR3 DNA reads TGTGCCAGCAGTTACGCACAGGGTAGGGCTGGAAACACCATATATTTT. Residues: CASSYAQGRAGNTIYF.

The rearrangement uses TRBV18 and TRBJ1-5; 8 bases match TRBD1. Germline V CDR1 and CDR2: KGHSH, LQKENI. With V trimmed by 3 bases and J by 2 bases, 6 bases remained unmatched. This CDR3 comprises 16 residues. DNA of the CDR3: TGTGCCAGCTCACCGGACAGGGACATAGGCAATCAGCCCCAGCATTTT. Protein sequence: CASSPDRDIGNQPQHF.

The rearrangement joins TRBV11-2 to TRBJ2-1, with D maybe TRBD2 (6 bases). Trimming took 5 bases from V and 9 from J, leaving 14 bases between them. This CDR3 region has 13 residues. Germline V lookup: CDR1 SGHAT, CDR2 FQNNGV. The CDR3 nucleotides are TGTGCCAGCAGCGCCAGACTAGTTACTGAGCAGTTCTTC. It translates to CASSARLVTEQFF.

The chain joins TRBV6-5 to TRBJ2-1, with D hard to call. Looked up from germline, CDR1 is MNHEY and CDR2 is SVGAGI. The CDR3 runs to 15 residues. The ends were cut back, 3 bases at V and 1 base at J, with 10 bases in the middle. CDR3 protein: CASSYLFHSYNEQFF. The CDR3 bases are TGTGCCAGCAGTTATTTGTTCCATTCCTACAATGAGCAGTTCTTC.

The chain combines TRBV7-2 with TRBJ1-4; 9 bases match TRBD1. CDR1 and CDR2 (germline): SGHTA, FQGNSA. There are 15 residues in the CDR3. V lost 5 bases to trimming and J lost 5 bases; unmatched junction nucleotides: 6. The CDR3 is CASSQNRGRNEKLFF. CDR3 DNA sequence: TGTGCCAGCAGCCAAAACAGGGGGCGAAATGAAAAACTGTTTTTT.